Listed below are T cell receptor beta chains from one sample, sequenced in a study of T cells after yellow fever vaccination. TCRdb re-called the 5' RACE reads through MiXCR, storing one row per CDR3 protein. The table records 450,000 to 600,000 distinct CDR3 sequences, 13% of them present only once. Sequencing used PBMCs, obtained on the day of the yellow fever booster vaccination. The receptors originated from a man aged 30-40 years who received the YFV17D yellow fever vaccine. CDR3s include the opening cysteine and the closing phenylalanine or tryptophan. The D gene is left open where the match is weak. The listing skips clone size in some rows; elsewhere it reads once, few, many or a size class.

d_gene,abundance,v_gene,j_gene,CDR3nt,CDR3aa
NA,NA,TRBV5-4,TRBJ2-2,TGTGCCAGCAACCAGAGAGGGGTTACCGGGGAGCTGTTTTTT,CASNQRGVTGELFF
NA,NA,TRBV5-5,TRBJ2-5,TGTGCCAGCAGCTTGGTTCCCAGGGGGGCAAGAGAGACCCAGTACTTC,CASSLVPRGARETQYF
TRBD2,NA,TRBV20-1,TRBJ2-1,TGCAGTGCTATCTCCTGGCTAGCGGGAGGATCGTACAATGAGCAGTTCTTC,CSAISWLAGGSYNEQFF
TRBD1,NA,TRBV6-5,TRBJ1-3,TGTGCCAGCAGTTACTCGGACAGGGCTGGAAACACCATATATTTT,CASSYSDRAGNTIYF
NA,NA,TRBV3-1,TRBJ1-5,TGTGCCAGCAGCCAGGGTGGAGTGAGCAATCAGCCCCAGCATTTT,CASSQGGVSNQPQHF
NA,few,TRBV6-5,TRBJ2-5,TGTGCCAGCAGTTACGCCGTCCTCTTCCAAGAGACCCAGTACTTC,CASSYAVLFQETQYF
TRBD2,few,TRBV20-1,TRBJ2-3,TGCAGTGCTAGTGGGGTAACTAGCGGGAGAGCAGATACGCAGTATTTT,CSASGVTSGRADTQYF
NA,few,TRBV11-2,TRBJ2-7,TGTGCCAGCAGCTCCTCAGGGTTGAGGCGCCCTCAAACTGGAGAGCAGTACTTC,CASSSSGLRRPQTGEQYF
NA,few,TRBV5-1,TRBJ2-1,TGCGCCAGCAGCTTGGGGGTTAGGACAGCTACCGATGAGCAGTTCTTC,CASSLGVRTATDEQFF
TRBD2,NA,TRBV20-1,TRBJ2-3,TGCAGTGTCCACGGACTAGCCCCAGATACGCAGTATTTT,CSVHGLAPDTQYF
NA,few,TRBV6-1,TRBJ1-5,TGTGCCAGCAGTGTCCAGCTTCACGGCGCTCAGCCCCAGCATTTT,CASSVQLHGAQPQHF
NA,few,TRBV11-2,TRBJ1-1,TGTGCCAGCAGCCTCGGACAAGAAGCTTTCTTT,CASSLGQEAFF
NA,NA,TRBV20-1,TRBJ2-5,TGCAGTGCTATTACCGGAGAGACCCAGTACTTC,CSAITGETQYF
NA,NA,TRBV20-1,TRBJ2-7,TGCAGTGCTAGTTCGGCAGCCAGACCTACGGCCTACGAGCAGTACTTC,CSASSAARPTAYEQYF
TRBD1,NA,TRBV20-1,TRBJ2-1,TGCAGTGCTAGAGGGGACAGGGATCACAATGAGCAGTTCTTC,CSARGDRDHNEQFF
TRBD2,NA,TRBV20-1,TRBJ2-2,TGCAGTGTCGCGGGGGGGGGGACTAGCAGGTCCGGGGAGCTGTTTTTT,CSVAGGGTSRSGELFF
NA,once,TRBV5-1,TRBJ2-3,TGCGCCAGCAGCTTGCTTGGTGGGGCTACAGATACGCAGTATTTT,CASSLLGGATDTQYF
NA,few,TRBV12-3/TRBV12-4,TRBJ1-3,TGTGCCAGCAGGGAATCTGGATCTGGAAACACCATATATTTT,CASRESGSGNTIYF
NA,few,TRBV7-2,TRBJ2-3,TGTGCCAGCAGACATACCGGGACGGGGACGCAGTATTTT,CASRHTGTGTQYF
TRBD2,NA,TRBV6-2/TRBV6-3,TRBJ2-1,TGTGCCAGCAGTCATAGGACTAGCGGGAGGAGGGCTTCCTACAATGAGCAGTTCTTC,CASSHRTSGRRASYNEQFF
NA,few,TRBV12-3/TRBV12-4,TRBJ2-7,TGTGCCAGCAGTTTGGCGGACAGAGCCTACGAGCAGTACTTC,CASSLADRAYEQYF
NA,NA,TRBV5-1,TRBJ2-1,TGCGCCAGCAGCCCATTACACAAAGGGGAGCAGTTCTTC,CASSPLHKGEQFF
NA,few,TRBV20-1,TRBJ2-1,TGCAGTGCCCCTCGGTCGAGGAGCTCCTACAATGAGCAGTTCTTC,CSAPRSRSSYNEQFF
NA,NA,TRBV6-2/TRBV6-3,TRBJ1-1,TGTGCCAGCAGATACCTACGGGGAGGATACACTGAAGCTTTCTTT,CASRYLRGGYTEAFF
NA,few,TRBV20-1,TRBJ2-7,TGCAGTGCTAGGGCTGGAATGTACGAGCAGTACTTC,CSARAGMYEQYF
NA,NA,TRBV5-1,TRBJ2-1,TGCGCCAGCAGCTTAGCAGCTATTAACAATGAGCAGTTCTTC,CASSLAAINNEQFF